The T cell receptor (beta chain) described here comes from a study of blood T cell repertoires in COVID-19. Study-level information: Acute and convalescent COVID-19 specimens originated in the United States, Italy and Spain.

Data came from immunoSEQ multiplex PCR; TCRdb stores just in-frame clones and leaves some out. There are approximately 360,000 clones in the sample; more than 70% occur only once, and approximately 1.8% lies in the top ten. A note on this clone: The junction departs from the called germline gene at one end, perhaps through a read error.

Germline CDR1 MGHRA, CDR2 YSYEKL. The CDR3 loop spans 14 amino acids. This clonotype originated in a middle-aged man in a cohort exposed to, infected with or recovered from COVID-19 (not recorded which). The rearrangement links TRBV4-1 to TRBJ2-3; D is perhaps TRBD2 (6 bases). The sample taken for sequencing was PBMCs or T cells enriched from blood (not recorded which). Here the CDR3 reads CASSQVVALAPTSF. For the CDR3, the DNA is TGCGCCAGCAGCCAAGTCGTAGCCCTAGCGCCGACGTCTTTT.